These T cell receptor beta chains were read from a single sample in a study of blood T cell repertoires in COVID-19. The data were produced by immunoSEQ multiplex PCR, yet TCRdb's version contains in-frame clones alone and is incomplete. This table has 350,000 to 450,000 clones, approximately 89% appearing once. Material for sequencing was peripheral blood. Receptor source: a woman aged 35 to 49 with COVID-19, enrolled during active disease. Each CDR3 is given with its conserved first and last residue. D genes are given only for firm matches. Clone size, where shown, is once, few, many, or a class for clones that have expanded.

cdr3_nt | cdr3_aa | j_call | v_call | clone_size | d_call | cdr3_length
TGTGCCAGCAGTGTTGAGGACAGGGTTTCTGAAGCTTTCTTT | CASSVEDRVSEAFF | TRBJ1-1 | TRBV2 | . | TRBD1 | 14
TGTGCCACCAGCAGATCGACAGTGTCTCGAGGCTACACCTTC | CATSRSTVSRGYTF | TRBJ1-2 | TRBV15 | . | . | 14
TGTGCCAGCAGCGCAAAGAGGAACACTGAAGCTTTCTTT | CASSAKRNTEAFF | TRBJ1-1 | TRBV7-3 | . | . | 13
TGCGCCAGCAGCTTGAACAGGGAAGAGACCCAGTACTTC | CASSLNREETQYF | TRBJ2-5 | TRBV5-1 | . | . | 13
TGTGCCAGCAGCCTGGGGGGGCTTTCCGGGGAGCTGTTTTTT | CASSLGGLSGELFF | TRBJ2-2 | TRBV9 | . | . | 14
TGTGCCAGCAGCCCAGTGGGGGGCTATAATTCACCCCTCCACTTT | CASSPVGGYNSPLHF | TRBJ1-6 | TRBV7-2 | . | . | 15
TGCGCCAGCAGCCTGGTGAGGACAGATACGCAGTATTTT | CASSLVRTDTQYF | TRBJ2-3 | TRBV5-1 | . | . | 13
TGTGCCAGCAGTCCCGGACAGGGTTCAGACGAGCAGTACTTC | CASSPGQGSDEQYF | TRBJ2-7 | TRBV7-9 | . | TRBD1 | 14
TGTGCCAGCGCTGCCTACTCTGGAAACACCATATATTTT | CASAAYSGNTIYF | TRBJ1-3 | TRBV5-6 | . | . | 13
TGTGCCAGCAGCTTATACGGGTGGGTCACTGAAGCTTTCTTT | CASSLYGWVTEAFF | TRBJ1-1 | TRBV7-2 | . | . | 14
TGTGCCAGCAGCTTTAGGGACAGTACCCTCTATGGCTACACCTTC | CASSFRDSTLYGYTF | TRBJ1-2 | TRBV7-2 | . | TRBD1 | 15
TGTGCCAGCACCGACCAGGGGATATACGAGCAGTACTTC | CASTDQGIYEQYF | TRBJ2-7 | TRBV28 | few | . | 13
TGTGCCAGCAGCTTTAGGTGGGAGGACGAGCAGTACTTC | CASSFRWEDEQYF | TRBJ2-7 | TRBV13 | . | . | 13
TGTGCCAGCAGCGCAGATGGGGGGATGGATACGCAGTATTTT | CASSADGGMDTQYF | TRBJ2-3 | TRBV7-9 | . | . | 14
TGCGCCAGCAGCTTCGGGGTAGGAGCTAATGAAAAACTGTTTTTT | CASSFGVGANEKLFF | TRBJ1-4 | TRBV5-1 | . | . | 15
TGTGCCAGCAGCCTACAGGGGGCCGCGAACACTGAAGCTTTCTTT | CASSLQGAANTEAFF | TRBJ1-1 | TRBV7-3 | . | TRBD1 | 15
TGTGCCAGTACGGACCGGGGAACAACTAACTATGGCTACACCTTC | CASTDRGTTNYGYTF | TRBJ1-2 | TRBV19 | few | . | 15
TGTGCCAGCAGCCCCCGTGCTAGCTGGCAAGAGACCCAGTACTTC | CASSPRASWQETQYF | TRBJ2-5 | TRBV9 | . | . | 15
TGCGCCAGCAGCTTTGACAGGCTGGGGCGAGGCTACACCTTC | CASSFDRLGRGYTF | TRBJ1-2 | TRBV5-1 | once | . | 14
TGCGCCAGCAGCTTGGGGCCGGGGATGGGGTCCTACGAGCAGTACTTC | CASSLGPGMGSYEQYF | TRBJ2-7 | TRBV5-1 | once | . | 16
TGTGCCAGCAGCGGGACAGCCCTAGGGGATGAAAAACTGTTTTTT | CASSGTALGDEKLFF | TRBJ1-4 | TRBV7-2 | . | TRBD1 | 15
TGTGCCAGCAGGACTAGCGGGGGGTGGGCCCAGTACTTC | CASRTSGGWAQYF | TRBJ2-5 | TRBV7-6 | . | TRBD2 | 13
TGTGCCGGCAGCCTGGGACAGGGGGAGGGGAGGCTACGCGAGCAGTACTTC | CAGSLGQGEGRLREQYF | TRBJ2-7 | TRBV28 | . | TRBD1 | 17
TGTGCCAGTACCCTACAGGGAAAGGGCAATCAGCCCCAGCATTTT | CASTLQGKGNQPQHF | TRBJ1-5 | TRBV19 | . | . | 15
TGTGCCAGCAGTGAAGAGACGGATTGGGCTGAAAAACTGTTTTTT | CASSEETDWAEKLFF | TRBJ1-4 | TRBV2 | . | . | 15
TGTGCCAGCAGCTTCACAGGGACCTACTATGGCTACACCTTC | CASSFTGTYYGYTF | TRBJ1-2 | TRBV7-9 | . | . | 14
TGTGCCAGCAGGGGCCGGGACTCAAGCACAGATACGCAGTATTTT | CASRGRDSSTDTQYF | TRBJ2-3 | TRBV5-4 | . | . | 15
TGTGCCAGCAGAAACACCGCAGCTAACTATGGCTACACCTTC | CASRNTAANYGYTF | TRBJ1-2 | TRBV2 | . | . | 14
TGCGCCAGCAGCCGACAGGCTATGAACACTGAAGCTTTCTTT | CASSRQAMNTEAFF | TRBJ1-1 | TRBV5-1 | . | . | 14
TGTGCCAGGCCGACAGGGGGACACTCTGGGGCCAACGTCCTGACTTTC | CARPTGGHSGANVLTF | TRBJ2-6 | TRBV9 | . | TRBD1 | 16
TGTGCCAGCAGTCCCGACAGGGGTGCAGTGTATGGCTACACCTTC | CASSPDRGAVYGYTF | TRBJ1-2 | TRBV6-5 | . | TRBD1 | 15
TGCGCCAGCAGCGGGGGACTAGTCGCAGAGACCCAGTACTTC | CASSGGLVAETQYF | TRBJ2-5 | TRBV5-1 | . | TRBD2 | 14
TGCGCCAGCAACCCGGGGACAGGGCGGGAGACCCAGTACTTC | CASNPGTGRETQYF | TRBJ2-5 | TRBV5-1 | once | TRBD1 | 14
TGTGCCAGCAGTTACTCCAGGGGGTATCAGCCCCAGCATTTT | CASSYSRGYQPQHF | TRBJ1-5 | TRBV6-5 | . | TRBD1 | 14
TGTGCCAGCAGTACCAGCGGGGGGGGGCCCTACGAGCAGTACTTC | CASSTSGGGPYEQYF | TRBJ2-7 | TRBV6-5 | . | TRBD2 | 15
TGTGCCAGCAGTACAGGGCGTGGGACTAATGAAAAACTGTTTTTT | CASSTGRGTNEKLFF | TRBJ1-4 | TRBV6-5 | . | . | 15
TGTGCCAGCAGTTTATCCGCAGACTCCTCTGGGGCCAACGTCCTGACTTTC | CASSLSADSSGANVLTF | TRBJ2-6 | TRBV28 | . | . | 17
TGTGCCAGCAGCAAGTTGGGACAGGGGGCGGCCAAAAACATTCAGTACTTC | CASSKLGQGAAKNIQYF | TRBJ2-4 | TRBV21-1 | . | . | 17
TGTGCCAGTAGTCCACAGGGGTCCTATAATTCACCCCTCCACTTT | CASSPQGSYNSPLHF | TRBJ1-6 | TRBV19 | . | TRBD1 | 15
TGTGCCAGCAGTTATTCCCTCTTCGACAGGGGGCGGCATCAGCCCCAGCATTTT | CASSYSLFDRGRHQPQHF | TRBJ1-5 | TRBV6-2/TRBV6-3 | . | TRBD1 | 18
TGTGCCAGCAGCTTAGTGAGGGGGCGGGGCACTGAAGCTTTCTTT | CASSLVRGRGTEAFF | TRBJ1-1 | TRBV7-9 | . | TRBD1 | 15
TGTGCCAGCAGCCTCCGGACAGGACAAGAGACCCAGTACTTC | CASSLRTGQETQYF | TRBJ2-5 | TRBV11-2 | . | TRBD1 | 14
TGTGCCGTACGGAGCCAGTCTGGGGCCAACGTCCTGACTTTC | CAVRSQSGANVLTF | TRBJ2-6 | TRBV10-3 | once | . | 14
TGTGCCAGCAGCTTGGAAGGGAGCACTGAAGCTTTCTTT | CASSLEGSTEAFF | TRBJ1-1 | TRBV5-8 | . | . | 13
TGTGCCAGCAGCTTACGGGAAGAAAAACTGTTTTTT | CASSLREEKLFF | TRBJ1-4 | TRBV7-9 | . | . | 12
TGTGCCAGCAACTCCGCCTTGGGCCGAGCTAACTATGGCTACACCTTC | CASNSALGRANYGYTF | TRBJ1-2 | TRBV2 | . | . | 16